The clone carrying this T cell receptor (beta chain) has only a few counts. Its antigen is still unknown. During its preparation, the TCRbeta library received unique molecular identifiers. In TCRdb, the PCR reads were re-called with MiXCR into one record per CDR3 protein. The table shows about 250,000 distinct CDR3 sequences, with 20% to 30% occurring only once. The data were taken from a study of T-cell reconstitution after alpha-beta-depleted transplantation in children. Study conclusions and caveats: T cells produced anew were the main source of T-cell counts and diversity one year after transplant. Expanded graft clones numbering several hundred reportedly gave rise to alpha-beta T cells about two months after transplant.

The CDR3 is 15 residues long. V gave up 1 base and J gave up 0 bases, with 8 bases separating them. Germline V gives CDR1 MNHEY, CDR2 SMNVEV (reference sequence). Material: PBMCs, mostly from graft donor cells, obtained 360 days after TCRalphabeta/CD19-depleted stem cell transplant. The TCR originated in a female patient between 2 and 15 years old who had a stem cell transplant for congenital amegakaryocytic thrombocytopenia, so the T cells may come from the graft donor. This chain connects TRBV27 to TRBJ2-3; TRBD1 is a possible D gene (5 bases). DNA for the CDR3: TGTGCCAGCAGTTTATGGCAGGGAAGCACAGATACGCAGTATTTT. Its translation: CASSLWQGSTDTQYF.